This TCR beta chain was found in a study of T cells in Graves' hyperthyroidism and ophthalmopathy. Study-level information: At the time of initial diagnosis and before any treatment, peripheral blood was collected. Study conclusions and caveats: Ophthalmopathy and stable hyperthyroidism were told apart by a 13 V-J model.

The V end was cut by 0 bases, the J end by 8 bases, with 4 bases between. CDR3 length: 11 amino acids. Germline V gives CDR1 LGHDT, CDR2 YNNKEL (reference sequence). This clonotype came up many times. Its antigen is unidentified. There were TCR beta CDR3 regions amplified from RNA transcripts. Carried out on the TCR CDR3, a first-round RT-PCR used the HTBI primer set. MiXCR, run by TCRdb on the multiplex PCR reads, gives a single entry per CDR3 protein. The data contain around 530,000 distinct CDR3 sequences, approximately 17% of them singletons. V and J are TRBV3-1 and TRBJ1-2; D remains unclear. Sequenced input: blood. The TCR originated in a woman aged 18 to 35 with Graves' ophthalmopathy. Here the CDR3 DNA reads TGTGCCAGCAGCCAAGACGGGGGCTACACCTTC. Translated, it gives CASSQDGGYTF.